The subject of this entry is one TCR beta chain. Germline V gene sequence: CDR1 MNHEY, CDR2 SMNVEV (reference sequence). Trimming cost V 5 bases and J 3 bases, with 14 bases left between them. This CDR3 has 14 residues. Treatment here: randomized to nivolumab then ipilimumab (arm A) or the reverse (arm B). The sample is drawn from a study of sequential checkpoint blockade in melanoma. Profiled with immunoSEQ multiplex PCR; TCRdb holds only in-frame clones, not every one. The table includes some 11,000 clones, 55% to 70% detected once. This sequence joins TRBV27 and TRBJ2-7, with D possibly matching TRBD1 (6 bases). The TCR was taken from a human donor with melanoma. Sample: CD8+ T cells sorted from blood (inferred from file names), taken from a patient given nivolumab and ipilimumab in sequence. The CDR3 region has the DNA TGTGCCAGCAGTGGACAGACCGAAAACTACGAGCAGTACTTC. Amino acids: CASSGQTENYEQYF.